These 25 T cell receptor beta chains were sequenced from one sample in a study of response to subunit inactivated influenza vaccine. From the RT-PCR reads, TCRdb called clonotypes with MiXCR, one entry per CDR3 protein. Among 750,000 to 850,000 distinct CDR3 sequences, about 18% were seen once, and the ten largest hold 11%. The source was PBMCs from blood, collected roughly 5 days after vaccination. These receptors were obtained from a man over 45 who received an inactivated influenza vaccine.

This clonotype was seen ten or more times. The chain uses TRBV4-3 and TRBJ2-5, with D perhaps matching TRBD2 (5 bases). Trimming stripped 3 bases from V and 4 bases from J, with 9 bases between. Germline V gene data show CDR1 as LGHNA and CDR2 as YSLEER. The CDR3 loop spans 13 amino acids. This CDR3 reads CASSQNSGETQYF. CDR3 in DNA: TGCGCCAGCAGCCAGAACAGCGGAGAGACCCAGTACTTC.

This clonotype showed up many times. The chain joins TRBV20-1 to TRBJ2-4; D possibly corresponds to TRBD2 (6 bases). Trimming pared 3 bases from V and 6 bases from J, leaving 15 bases between. Germline V gene lookup returns CDR1 DFQATT and CDR2 SNEGSKA (reference sequence). This CDR3 contains 14 residues. CDR3 in amino acids: CSASLPGLVNIQYF. The CDR3 DNA sequence: TGCAGTGCTAGTCTCCCGGGACTGGTAAACATTCAGTACTTC.

This clonotype came up once. The chain combines TRBV28 with TRBJ1-1, with a possible D match to TRBD1 (6 bases). Germline lookup yields CDR1 MDHEN and CDR2 SYDVKM. Trimming cost V 6 bases and J 3 bases, with 14 bases left between them. This CDR3 is built from 14 residues. The CDR3 DNA reads as TGTGCCAGCAGGACTTATGGGACATACACTGAAGCTTTCTTT. The encoded protein is CASRTYGTYTEAFF.

There are many counts of this clonotype. The rearrangement joins TRBV20-1 to TRBJ2-1; 7 nucleotides align to TRBD1. The CDR3 has 13 residues. Germline V lookup: CDR1 DFQATT, CDR2 SNEGSKA (reference sequence). V lost 6 bases, J lost 2 bases, and 4 bases stayed unmatched. CDR3 DNA: TGCAGTGCATCACAGGGGACCTACAATGAGCAGTTCTTC. Encoded protein: CSASQGTYNEQFF.

The chain recombines TRBV7-9 with TRBJ2-6, with D possibly matching TRBD1 (5 bases). The CDR3 sequence is 15 residues long. V was cut by 4 bases and J by 3 bases, with 10 bases left in between. Germline lookup yields CDR1 SEHNR and CDR2 FQNEAQ (reference sequence). The CDR3 reads CASSSRVYGANVLTF. In nucleotides, the CDR3 is TGTGCCAGCAGCTCCAGGGTTTATGGGGCCAACGTCCTGACTTTC.

This chain links TRBV27 with TRBJ2-7; 10 positions match TRBD2. The ends lost 3 bases at V and 3 bases at J; junction bases unmatched: 11. Germline CDR1 and CDR2: MNHEY and SMNVEV (reference sequence). The CDR3 contains 17 residues. CDR3 region: CASSFEFGTSAYYEQYF. The CDR3 nucleotides are TGTGCCAGCAGTTTCGAATTCGGGACTAGCGCGTACTACGAGCAGTACTTC.

Note on this clonotype: Germline and junction disagree at one end, which may indicate a read error. This chain connects TRBV11-1 to TRBJ2-2, with 10 bases lining up with TRBD1. This CDR3 has 15 amino acids. CDR1 and CDR2 from the germline V gene are SGHAT and FQDESV (reference sequence). CDR3 in amino acids: CASSPRTGGSGELIF. The CDR3, as DNA: TGTGCCAGCAGCCCCCGGACAGGGGGGTCCGGGGAGCTGATTTTT. Full variable domain (missing parts from reference TRBV11-1 and TRBJ2-2): EAEVAQSPRYKITEKSQAVAFWCDPISGHATLYWYRQILGQGPELLVQFQDESVVDDSQLPKDRFSAERLKGVDSTLKIQPAELGDSAMYLCASSPRTGGSGELIFGEGSRLTVL.

This clonotype occurred a few times. V and J are TRBV9 and TRBJ1-2, with TRBD1 identical over 11 bases. Germline V CDR1 and CDR2: SGDLS, YYNGEE. This CDR3 has 15 amino acids. J was trimmed by 4 bases and V by 5 bases; bases with no gene match: 7. DNA for the CDR3: TGTGCCAGCAGTACCGGGACAGGGGGTCGCTATGGCTACACCTTC. As protein: CASSTGTGGRYGYTF.

This clonotype was observed a handful of times. The J gene is TRBJ2-1, the V gene TRBV7-8; tentative D call: TRBD2 (6 bases). The V gene's germline CDR1 is SGHVS and CDR2 FQNEAQ. V was cut by 5 bases and J by 9 bases, with 20 bases left in between. The CDR3 is made up of 15 amino acids. CDR3 sequence reads: CASSPFVGGWGEQFF. Here the CDR3 DNA reads TGTGCCAGCAGCCCCTTTGTCGGGGGATGGGGTGAGCAGTTCTTC.

The chain uses TRBV11-2 and TRBJ2-1; D might be TRBD1 or TRBD2, each matching 5 bases. From germline, CDR1 is SGHAT and CDR2 FQNNGV. V gave up 3 bases and J gave up 9 bases, with 15 bases separating them. The CDR3 totals 14 residues. The CDR3 DNA sequence: TGTGCCAGCAGCTTGGACGGGGCCAGCGGTGAGCAGTTCTTC. Translation: CASSLDGASGEQFF.

The rearrangement links TRBV7-2 to TRBJ2-3; 10 positions agree with TRBD1. The CDR3 length is 16 residues. Germline CDR1 SGHTA, CDR2 FQGNSA. The ends lost 5 bases at V and 6 bases at J; junction bases unmatched: 11. As DNA, the CDR3 is TGTGCCAGCAGCCGTACTTTCGGACAGGGGGGGGATACGCAGTATTTT. Protein sequence: CASSRTFGQGGDTQYF.

J is TRBJ2-5 and V is TRBV11-1; a weak D match, TRBD1 (6 bases). The CDR3 has 18 amino acids. The germline V gene has CDR1 SGHAT and CDR2 FQDESV (reference sequence). With 4 bases removed from V and 3 bases from J, the gap between germline ends came to 24 bases. In DNA, the CDR3 is TGTGCCAGCAGCTCAGGACAAGACAGGATCGGGGCCAAAGAGACCCAGTACTTC. Translating gives CASSSGQDRIGAKETQYF.

This rearrangement joins TRBV5-6 to TRBJ2-3, with no clear D. CDR3 length equals 12 residues. Trimming took off 3 bases at V and 8 bases at J, with 10 bases between the two ends. Germline V gene data show CDR1 as SGHDT and CDR2 as YYEEEE. As DNA, the CDR3 is TGTGCCAGCAGCTCCCAGAGCTCTACGCAGTATTTT. Amino acids: CASSSQSSTQYF. Variable domain in full (rest from reference TRBV5-6 and TRBJ2-3): DAGVTQSPTHLIKTRGQQVTLRCSPKSGHDTVSWYQQALGQGPQFIFQYYEEEERQRGNFPDRFSGHQFPNYSSELNVNALLLGDSALYLCASSSQSSTQYFGPGTRLTVL.

This clonotype was counted between two and nine times. The rearrangement links TRBV29-1 to TRBJ1-1; 7 bases are shared with TRBD1. Germline trimming cut 3 bases from V and 7 bases from J; bases unmatched to any gene: 14. Germline CDR1 is SQVTM and CDR2 is ANQGSEA. CDR3 length: 15 residues. Here the CDR3 DNA reads TGCAGCGTTGATCGTCGTCTGACAGGGCGATATGAAGCTTTCTTT. Translating it yields CSVDRRLTGRYEAFF.

This clonotype was seen a few times. The chain carries TRBV20-1 and TRBJ2-7; D not resolved. The CDR3 contains 15 residues. Trimming took off 0 bases at V and 3 bases at J, with 15 bases between the two ends. Per the germline V gene, CDR1 is DFQATT and CDR2 is SNEGSKA (reference sequence). This CDR3 is CSARDPEWANYEQYF. The CDR3 DNA follows: TGCAGTGCTAGAGATCCCGAGTGGGCTAACTACGAGCAGTACTTC.

Regarding this clonotype: It is likely a read error, because the conserved phenylalanine at the end of the CDR3 is missing. This rearrangement joins TRBV5-1 to TRBJ2-7; TRBD2 aligns across 7 bases. The CDR3 contains 14 residues. The V gene end was trimmed by 4 bases and the J gene end by 4 bases; junction bases not matched to a gene: 8. Germline values: CDR1 SGHRS, CDR2 YFSETQ. The CDR3 spells CASSRDYSTYEQYL. CDR3 nucleotides: TGCGCCAGCAGCCGGGACTACAGTACATACGAGCAGTACCTC.

The chain employs TRBV29-1 and TRBJ2-3; 10 nucleotides align to TRBD2. This CDR3 has 16 residues. Per the germline V gene, CDR1 is SQVTM and CDR2 is ANQGSEA. V lost 6 bases and J lost 2; bases outside the gene matches: 11. The CDR3 nucleotides read TGCAGCGTCCCCGGGATAGCGGGGGGTACCACAGATACGCAGTATTTT. As protein: CSVPGIAGGTTDTQYF.

In this sample, this clonotype turned up a few times. The V and J genes are TRBV6-2 or TRBV6-3 and TRBJ2-7, with D tentatively TRBD1 or TRBD2 (6 bases each). The germline V and J ends were trimmed by 8 bases and 5 bases, with 16 bases remaining between them. Looked up from germline, CDR1 is MNHEY and CDR2 is SVGEGT. The CDR3 is 13 amino acids. The CDR3 protein is CASRLPGEDEQYF. DNA for the CDR3: TGTGCCAGCCGCTTGCCAGGGGAGGACGAGCAGTACTTC.

This clonotype was seen only a few times. V gene TRBV7-8 combines with J gene TRBJ2-2; perhaps TRBD2 as D (5 bases). Germline V gives CDR1 SGHVS, CDR2 FQNEAQ. V dropped 6 bases and J dropped 2 bases, with 19 bases sitting between them. CDR3 length: 17 amino acids. The CDR3 DNA reads TGTGCCAGCAGTACATACCTGGCCGAGGGAAACACCGGGGAGCTGTTTTTT. Its translation is CASSTYLAEGNTGELFF.

This clonotype was recorded at least ten times. The chain combines TRBV20-1 with TRBJ1-6, with 8 bases lining up with TRBD1. This CDR3 region has 13 residues. The germline CDR1 and CDR2 sequences are DFQATT and SNEGSKA (reference sequence). After removal of 3 bases from V and 7 bases from J, the junction contained 2 bases not matched to a gene. The CDR3 coding sequence is TGCAGTGCTAGTAGGGACAGGAATTCACCCCTCCACTTT. Translation gives CSASRDRNSPLHF.

This clonotype was found a few times. The chain recombines TRBV6-2 or TRBV6-3 with TRBJ2-7; D gene uncertain. V lost 6 bases to trimming and J lost 5 bases, with 17 bases between them. CDR3 length: 14 residues. Germline lookup yields CDR1 MNHEY and CDR2 SVGEGT. Written as DNA, the CDR3 is TGTGCCAGCAGGTGGGATCTCCCTTCCCACGAGCAGTACTTC. It yields the protein CASRWDLPSHEQYF.

V usage is TRBV12-3 or TRBV12-4 and J usage is TRBJ2-1, with D possibly called TRBD1 or TRBD2 (7 bases each). This CDR3 has 15 residues. Trimming took off 3 bases at V and 9 bases at J, with 18 bases between the two ends. CDR3 sequence: CASSLGGGGLGEQFF. In DNA form, the CDR3 reads TGTGCCAGCAGTTTGGGAGGGGGCGGGCTCGGTGAGCAGTTCTTC.

V gene TRBV18 combines with J gene TRBJ1-2, with a possible D match to TRBD1 (5 bases). This CDR3 region has 14 residues. Germline V lookup: CDR1 KGHSH, CDR2 LQKENI. Trimming cost V 5 bases and J 3 bases, with 13 bases left between them. CDR3 in amino acids: CASSTYDSHYGYTF. The CDR3 nucleotides are TGTGCCAGCTCAACTTACGACAGCCACTATGGCTACACCTTC.

The chain links TRBV11-1 to TRBJ2-1; 9 nucleotides match TRBD1. V shed 6 bases, J shed 8 bases, and the junction held 14 bases outside the gene matches. Germline lookup yields CDR1 SGHAT and CDR2 FQDESV (reference sequence). This CDR3 region has 16 residues. The CDR3 nucleotides are TGTGCCAGCAGAACCGGGACAGGGTATTCTCTACATGAGCAGTTCTTC. Protein sequence: CASRTGTGYSLHEQFF.

The rearrangement links TRBV2 to TRBJ2-3; no reliable D call. V was clipped by 6 bases and J by 1 base, with 14 bases between them. Germline CDR1 is SNHLY and CDR2 is FYNNEI. The CDR3 is made up of 15 amino acids. CDR3: CASSPDRIGTDTQYF. The CDR3 bases are TGTGCCAGCAGCCCGGACCGTATAGGCACAGATACGCAGTATTTT.